This T cell receptor (beta chain) was identified in a study of beta chain features in type 1 diabetes. Turning to the study itself: Cells sorted and examined across all samples totaled more than 90,000,000.

Study-level points and caveats: The naive, central memory and Treg TCRB repertoires looked more alike in patients than they did in healthy donors. A definitive answer on HLA type influencing TCRB rearrangement was not reached here.

Each population that was sorted was more than 95% pure. This clone was picked up a small number of times. No antigen is known for it. Trimming cost V 5 bases and J 6 bases; bases outside gene matches: 8. The germline CDR1 and CDR2 sequences are SGHNT and YYREEE (reference sequence). This CDR3 region has 15 residues. TCRB transcripts that were expressed got sequenced, as all of the isolated RNA had been reverse transcribed. TCRdb's table, derived via immunoSEQ multiplex PCR, lists solely in-frame clones and lacks some. The table lists about 240,000 clones, 25% to 30% of them singletons. This clonotype was obtained from a man in his thirties or forties in good health. Material: central memory CD4+ T cells from blood. This rearrangement joins TRBV5-4 to TRBJ2-5; the match to TRBD2 covers 12 bases. The CDR3 region is CASRELAGGSKTQYF. The CDR3 DNA follows: TGTGCCAGCAGGGAACTAGCGGGGGGTTCGAAGACCCAGTACTTC. Full variable domain (rest looked up from reference TRBV5-4 and TRBJ2-5): ETGVTQSPTHLIKTRGQQVTLRCSSQSGHNTVSWYQQALGQGPQFIFQYYREEENGRGNFPPRFSGLQFPNYSSELNVNALELDDSALYLCASRELAGGSKTQYFGPGTRLLVL.